This TCR beta chain was recovered during a study of blood T cell repertoires in COVID-19. Overall study: From T cells, B-cell-depleted T cells, or PBMCs came the material, which was cDNA or gDNA.

This CDR3 is 15 amino acids long. CDR1 and CDR2 (germline): LGHNA, YSLEER. J lost 3 bases, V lost 3 bases, and 6 bases had no gene match. Source study methods: Estimation of nucleated cell counts was performed using reference gene primer amplification. The data were produced by immunoSEQ multiplex PCR, yet TCRdb's version contains in-frame clones alone and is incomplete. V, J and clone size reflect that table, while D and trimming were determined from the DNA. The sample includes just over 650,000 clones, 85% to 90% of them seen just once. The sequencing input was peripheral blood. The genes are TRBV4-3 and TRBJ2-7; 9 nucleotides match TRBD1. This clonotype was sampled from a woman younger than 35 with acute or convalescent COVID-19. CDR3 bases: TGCGCCAGCAGCCAGGGGACAGGGAAAGTCTACGAGCAGTACTTC. This sequence encodes CASSQGTGKVYEQYF.